This TCR beta chain was captured in a study of shared clonotypes between healthy human individuals. Trimming removed 0 bases from V and 7 bases from J, with 9 bases in between. The CDR3 consists of 13 residues. Per the germline V gene, CDR1 is MNHEY and CDR2 is SVGAGI. CD8 cells regarded as naive lacked CD45RO, were positively chosen for CCR7, and omitted terminally differentiated effector memory CD45RA+ cells. Repertoires were generated with immunoSEQ multiplex PCR, while TCRdb's copy carries only in-frame clones and drops some. This table has roughly 590,000 clones, around 95% appearing once. The TCR originated in a woman aged 25 to 39 in good health. J is TRBJ1-2 and V is TRBV6-5; perhaps TRBD1 as D (5 bases). Sequenced input: naive CD8+ T cells sorted from blood. This CDR3 is CASSYSGEAGYTF. CDR3 sequence (DNA): TGTGCCAGCAGTTACTCGGGGGAGGCTGGCTACACCTTC.